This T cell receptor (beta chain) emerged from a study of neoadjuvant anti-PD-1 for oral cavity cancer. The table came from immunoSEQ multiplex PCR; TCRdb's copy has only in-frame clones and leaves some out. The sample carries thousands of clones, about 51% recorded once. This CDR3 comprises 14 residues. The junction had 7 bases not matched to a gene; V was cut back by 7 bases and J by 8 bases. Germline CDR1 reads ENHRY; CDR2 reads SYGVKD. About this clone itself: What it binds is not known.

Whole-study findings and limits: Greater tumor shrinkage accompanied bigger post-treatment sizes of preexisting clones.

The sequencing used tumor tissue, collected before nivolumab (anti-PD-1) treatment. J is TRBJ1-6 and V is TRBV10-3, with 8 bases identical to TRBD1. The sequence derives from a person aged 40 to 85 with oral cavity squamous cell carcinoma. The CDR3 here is CAITGGQGDSPLHF. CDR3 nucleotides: TGTGCCATCACGGGAGGACAGGGAGATTCACCCCTCCACTTT.